The source of this T cell receptor beta chain is a study of T cells in pancreatic ductal adenocarcinoma. Study-level results: Tumor and blood clonality did not differ significantly, about 0.11 versus 0.072. This surgical cohort overrepresents the minority presenting with early-stage disease. Enrichment of CD45RO+ effector over naive T cells in tumors may bias clonality. Tumor samples had fewer productive templates and 7.5 to 9.5-fold fewer unique clonotypes than blood.

This clone was recorded a few times. The antigen is unknown. Libraries were prepared by immunoSEQ multiplex PCR; TCRdb keeps only in-frame clonotypes and omits some of them. The sample lists over 90,000 clones; more than 90% were seen once. Surgery without prior neoadjuvant therapy was the treatment of the selected pancreatic ductal adenocarcinoma patients. Germline V gives CDR1 KGHSH, CDR2 LQKENI. The CDR3 spans 15 residues. V lost 4 bases to trimming and J lost 4 bases, with 15 bases between them. The clonotype originates from a human donor with pancreatic ductal adenocarcinoma. The sample consisted of PBMCs. The rearrangement links TRBV18 to TRBJ2-3; TRBD1 might be the D (6 bases). The CDR3 DNA reads as TGTGCCAGCTCACTCCGATCAGGGGTCGCAGATACGCAGTATTTT. It codes for CASSLRSGVADTQYF.